The 26 T cell receptor beta chains in this list originate from one sample, sequenced in a study of blood T cell repertoires in COVID-19. The assay was immunoSEQ multiplex PCR, and TCRdb's table has in-frame clones only and misses some. The profile covers fewer than 250,000 clones, with 86% appearing a single time and 1.5% to 2% taken by the ten largest. Sequencing was performed on peripheral blood. The origin of the receptors is a woman aged 55-70 years who had recovered from COVID-19.

J is TRBJ1-2 and V is TRBV6-2 or TRBV6-3, with D possibly being TRBD1 (5 bases). Germline CDR1 reads MNHEY; CDR2 reads SVGEGT. There are 15 residues in the CDR3. V shed 7 bases and J shed 0 bases, with 15 bases lying between them. CDR3 nucleotides: TGTGCCAGCATCCCCCTCCGGGACTCTAACTATGGCTACACCTTC. Amino acid sequence: CASIPLRDSNYGYTF.

V is TRBV6-6 and J is TRBJ2-2, with 7 bases identical to TRBD2. The trim removed 6 bases at V and 7 bases at J, leaving 11 bases unmatched. From germline, CDR1 is MNHNY and CDR2 SVGAGI (reference sequence). The CDR3 totals 15 residues. This chain's CDR3 is CASRRLAAKSGELFF. DNA of the CDR3: TGTGCCAGCAGACGTCTAGCGGCGAAGAGCGGGGAGCTGTTTTTT.

A few counts support this clone. The chain joins TRBV4-3 to TRBJ2-4, with TRBD1 matching 9 bases. CDR1 is LGHNA, CDR2 YSLEER, per germline. J gave up 7 bases and V 0 bases, and 4 bases lay outside the gene matches. CDR3 length: 15 amino acids. CDR3 loop: CASSQDTGGGNIQYF. CDR3 nucleotide sequence: TGCGCCAGCAGCCAAGATACAGGGGGCGGTAACATTCAGTACTTC.

The gene calls are TRBV7-2 and TRBJ1-6, with a possible D match to TRBD1 (5 bases). The V gene lost 1 base and the J gene lost 14 bases, with 18 bases spanning the gap. Germline V gene lookup returns CDR1 SGHTA and CDR2 FQGNSA. The CDR3 has 15 amino acids. The DNA for the CDR3 is TGTGCCAGCAGCTTAGTAGGGCAGGGAGGGATAGCCCTCCACTTT. This sequence encodes CASSLVGQGGIALHF.

This clone was observed once. The CDR3 region has the DNA TGTGCCAGCAGTCCGGACAGGCCGGGAGAGACCCAGTACTTC. As protein: CASSPDRPGETQYF. The chain is built from TRBV28 and TRBJ2-5; 7 nucleotides align to TRBD1. The CDR3 loop spans 14 amino acids. Germline V gene lookup returns CDR1 MDHEN and CDR2 SYDVKM. V shed 5 bases, J shed 4 bases, and the junction held 7 bases outside the gene matches. Full variable domain (missing parts from reference TRBV28 and TRBJ2-5): DVKVTQSSRYLVKRTGEKVFLECVQDMDHENMFWYRQDPGLGLRLIYFSYDVKMKEKGDIPEGYSVSREKKERFSLILESASTNQTSMYLCASSPDRPGETQYFGPGTRLLVL.

The V and J genes are TRBV21-1 and TRBJ2-3; TRBD2, the table's D call, was not compared with the DNA. TRBV21-1 is labeled a pseudogene. The CDR3 has 18 residues. CDR3 region: CASSKPEERGVSTDTQYF. The CDR3 nucleotides are TGTGCCAGCAGCAAACCGGAGGAGCGGGGGGTCAGCACAGATACGCAGTATTTT.

This chain connects TRBV7-2 to TRBJ1-3; D ambiguous. Germline values: CDR1 SGHTA, CDR2 FQGNSA. Trimming shortened V by 3 bases and J by 2 bases, and 5 bases separated the two germline ends. This CDR3 spans 13 amino acids. CDR3 DNA sequence: TGTGCCAGCAGCTTTACTCCTGGAAACACCATATATTTT. Translated, it gives CASSFTPGNTIYF.

The rearrangement uses TRBV28 and TRBJ2-7; 7 bases are a match to TRBD1. CDR1 is MDHEN, CDR2 SYDVKM, per germline. With 6 bases clipped from V and 4 bases from J, the junction kept 3 bases outside the gene matches. The CDR3 is made up of 12 amino acids. CDR3 loop: CASSSGGYEQYF. Written as DNA, the CDR3 is TGTGCCAGCAGCTCAGGGGGTTACGAGCAGTACTTC.

V gene TRBV10-3 combines with J gene TRBJ2-2; D is undetermined. Trimming left V 0 bases short and J 1 base short, with 6 bases between. In germline, CDR1 is ENHRY, CDR2 SYGVKD. The CDR3 covers 15 residues. The CDR3 DNA sequence: TGTGCCATCAGTGAGTCGTCATGGAACACCGGGGAGCTGTTTTTT. It is translated as CAISESSWNTGELFF.

The genes are TRBV7-2 and TRBJ2-7, with 9 bases identical to TRBD1. This CDR3 has 16 amino acids. Germline CDR1 is SGHTA and CDR2 is FQGNSA. Unmatched junction bases numbered 7, after V lost 1 base and J lost 3 bases. The CDR3 DNA is TGTGCCAGCAGCTTAGTGCGACAGGGGGGTAACTACGAGCAGTACTTC. As protein: CASSLVRQGGNYEQYF.

CDR3 loop: CASSEGGIETQYF. The DNA of the CDR3 is TGTGCCAGCAGTGAAGGGGGCATAGAGACCCAGTACTTC. The chain is built from TRBV25-1 and TRBJ2-5, with D perhaps TRBD1 (6 bases). The CDR3 has 13 amino acids. The V gene's germline CDR1 is MGHDK and CDR2 SYGVNS. V gave up 2 bases and J gave up 4 bases, with 8 bases separating them.

The rearrangement links TRBV18 to TRBJ2-7, with D maybe TRBD1 (6 bases). The CDR3 consists of 15 residues. CDR1 and CDR2 (germline): KGHSH, LQKENI. Trimming pared 0 bases from V and 3 bases from J, leaving 12 bases between. The CDR3 reads CASSPPGGQYYEQYF. The DNA for the CDR3 is TGTGCCAGCTCACCACCGGGCGGACAGTACTACGAGCAGTACTTC.

V usage is TRBV6-2 or TRBV6-3 and J usage is TRBJ2-1, with 8 bases lining up with TRBD1. The CDR3 covers 17 residues. The germline V gene encodes CDR1 MNHEY and CDR2 SVGEGT. With 0 bases clipped from V and 7 bases from J, the junction kept 11 bases outside the gene matches. In nucleotides, the CDR3 is TGTGCCAGCAGTTACTCGGCCGGGCAGGGGGCACGGAATGAGCAGTTCTTC. This sequence encodes CASSYSAGQGARNEQFF.

V gene TRBV6-2 or TRBV6-3 combines with J gene TRBJ2-7, with 10 nucleotides matching TRBD1. CDR3 length equals 16 residues. V lost 1 base, J lost 4 bases, and 7 bases stayed unmatched. Germline-derived CDR1 and CDR2 are MNHEY and SVGEGT. This chain's CDR3 is CASSYFSGQGIYEQYF. In DNA, the CDR3 is TGTGCCAGCAGTTACTTTTCGGGACAGGGGATATACGAGCAGTACTTC.

This sequence joins TRBV5-1 and TRBJ2-1; the match to TRBD2 covers 8 bases. In germline, CDR1 is SGHRS, CDR2 YFSETQ. V gave up 3 bases and J gave up 6 bases; unmatched junction bases: 8. The CDR3 is 15 residues long. DNA of the CDR3: TGCGCCAGCAGCTCGCCACTCCGGGGGGGCAATGAGCAGTTCTTC. This translates into CASSSPLRGGNEQFF.

This chain joins TRBV27 and TRBJ2-7; no clear D gene. Germline loops: CDR1 MNHEY, CDR2 SMNVEV (reference sequence). The CDR3 spans 13 residues. V dropped 7 bases and J dropped 2 bases, with 12 bases sitting between them. For the CDR3, the DNA is TGTGCCAGCAAGGCGGCAGAGCCCTACGAGCAGTACTTC. It specifies CASKAAEPYEQYF.

The chain combines TRBV28 with TRBJ2-2, with D maybe TRBD2 (5 bases). The CDR3 covers 13 residues. Germline V gene data show CDR1 as MDHEN and CDR2 as SYDVKM. Trimming removed 11 bases from V and 2 bases from J, with 12 bases in between. The CDR3 nucleotides read TGTGCCGCCGGGAATCCCAACACCGGGGAGCTGTTTTTT. Residues: CAAGNPNTGELFF.

The chain combines TRBV7-9 with TRBJ2-5; possible D gene TRBD2, 6 bases. Germline V gene lookup returns CDR1 SEHNR and CDR2 FQNEAQ (reference sequence). V lost 4 bases to trimming and J lost 5 bases, with 17 bases between them. The CDR3 runs to 15 residues. The CDR3, as DNA: TGTGCCAGCAGCTCAGGGACTCTCAGGGAGGAGACCCAGTACTTC. It encodes CASSSGTLREETQYF.

The V gene is TRBV28, the J gene TRBJ2-2; the match to TRBD2 covers 8 bases. Unmatched junction bases numbered 6, after V lost 7 bases and J lost 2 bases. Germline values: CDR1 MDHEN, CDR2 SYDVKM. CDR3 size: 15 residues. CDR3 DNA: TGTGCCAGCAAAATAGCGGGGAGAAACACCGGGGAGCTGTTTTTT. As protein: CASKIAGRNTGELFF.

The chain couples TRBV11-3 to TRBJ2-7; TRBD2 agrees at 8 bases. The CDR3 is 14 amino acids. The germline gives CDR1 SGHNT, CDR2 YENEEA. The trim removed 5 bases at V and 6 bases at J, leaving 9 bases unmatched. The CDR3 protein is CASSPGGSGAEQYF. The CDR3 DNA reads TGTGCCAGCAGCCCCGGGGGTAGCGGGGCCGAGCAGTACTTC.

The chain couples TRBV7-2 to TRBJ2-7, with D possibly TRBD2 on 6 matching bases. V shed 5 bases and J shed 8 bases, with 22 bases lying between them. CDR3 length: 15 amino acids. Germline CDR1 and CDR2: SGHTA and FQGNSA. CDR3 in DNA: TGTGCCAGCAGCCCTTACCGGGACTCGGGCGATCAGCAGTACTTC. The encoded protein is CASSPYRDSGDQQYF.

To note about this clone: This sample includes further DNA sequences coding for the same CDR3. J is TRBJ2-5 and V is TRBV2; the match to TRBD1 covers 9 bases. V dropped 4 bases and J dropped 3; count of bases not matched to a gene: 0. The germline V gene has CDR1 SNHLY and CDR2 FYNNEI. This CDR3 region has 13 residues. The CDR3 is CASSGTGEETQYF. The CDR3 DNA reads TGTGCCAGCAGTGGGACAGGGGAAGAGACCCAGTACTTC.

The J gene is TRBJ2-1, the V gene TRBV20-1; TRBD1 agrees at 7 bases. CDR3 length equals 15 residues. V dropped 3 bases and J dropped 8; count of bases not matched to a gene: 13. Germline CDR1 DFQATT, CDR2 SNEGSKA (reference sequence). CDR3 bases: TGCAGTGCTAGTCGAAGGTCAGGGGGTATCGATGAGCAGTTCTTC. As protein: CSASRRSGGIDEQFF.

The V gene is TRBV12-3 or TRBV12-4, the J gene TRBJ2-5; a possible D gene is TRBD1 (5 bases). Trimming took 1 base from V and 13 from J, leaving 10 bases between them. This CDR3 has 11 amino acids. Written as DNA, the CDR3 is TGTGCCAGCAGTTTAGAAGGGGTCCGGTACTTC. It yields the protein CASSLEGVRYF.

The chain couples TRBV5-8 to TRBJ2-2; 8 bases match TRBD1. V shed 0 bases and J 2 bases; nucleotides not matched to a gene: 9. The CDR3 covers 18 residues. CDR1 SGHTS and CDR2 YDEGEE come from the germline V gene. The CDR3 here is CASSLEFRQGANTGELFF. CDR3 sequence (DNA): TGTGCCAGCAGCTTGGAGTTCCGCCAGGGGGCAAACACCGGGGAGCTGTTTTTT.

The rearrangement joins TRBV3-1 (or the pseudogene TRBV3-2) to TRBJ1-5; D unresolved. This CDR3 spans 15 amino acids. Trimming took 0 bases from V and 6 from J, leaving 12 bases between them. Germline V gene lookup returns CDR1 LGHDT and CDR2 YNNKEL (reference sequence). In DNA form, the CDR3 reads TGTGCCAGCAGCCAAGACGCGCGGGGTGTTCAGCCCCAGCATTTT. Residues: CASSQDARGVQPQHF.